This T cell receptor beta chain was documented in a study of regulatory T cells in long-lasting Graves disease. Study findings and constraints: Between persistent patients, thousands of public clonotypes were shared, exceeding the 900 to 1,000 shared between new patients. TRBV28, TRBJ1-2 and TRBJ2-5 were segments that persistent disease favored.

The time point is: newly diagnosed GD, antithyroid drugs for less than 3 months. Generation of the TCR library employed RNA extracted from PBMCs. Germline V lookup: CDR1 LNHNV, CDR2 YYDKDF (reference sequence). Trimming left V 2 bases short and J 4 bases short, with 10 bases between. The CDR3 consists of 14 residues. Both iRepertoire HTBI primers and Arm-PCR of CDR3 regions were used to build the TCR beta libraries. TCRdb reprocessed the multiplex PCR reads via MiXCR and lists one record per CDR3 protein. The sample consists of approximately 350,000 distinct CDR3 sequences, over 9.5% of them appearing once. This clonotype was recorded many times. As yet, its antigen is unknown. This same sample was also taken into another study, of T cells in Graves' hyperthyroidism and ophthalmopathy. From that report: The TCR CDR3 first-round RT-PCR relied on the HTBI primer set.

This sample comprised peripheral blood mononuclear cells (PBMCs), obtained at new diagnosis, from a patient treated with antithyroid drugs. This sequence was found in a woman aged 18-29 years with Graves disease. The J gene is TRBJ2-3, the V gene TRBV15, with D possibly TRBD2 on 5 matching bases. CDR3 region: CATSRPGGPDTQYF. The CDR3 DNA reads as TGTGCCACCAGCAGACCCGGAGGACCAGATACGCAGTATTTT.